Listed here are 12 T cell receptor beta chains from one sample, sequenced in a study of cytotoxic CD8 clonotypes in ibrutinib-treated CLL. The repertoire was sequenced with immunoSEQ multiplex PCR; TCRdb's copy has only in-frame clones and lacks some. The sample lists some 130,000 clones, around 84% occurring once. The sample in question was PBMCs, obtained after 24 months of ibrutinib treatment. All receptors come from a human donor with chronic lymphocytic leukemia.

The genes are TRBV6-1 and TRBJ1-1, with a possible D match to TRBD1 (6 bases). The CDR3 is made up of 14 amino acids. The V end lost 3 bases, the J end lost 6 bases, and 14 bases lay between the germline ends. CDR1 is MNHNS, CDR2 SASEGT, per germline. CDR3 in DNA: TGTGCCAGCAGTGACCTAACAGGGTACGCTGAAGCTTTCTTT. Its translation is CASSDLTGYAEAFF.

J is TRBJ1-1 and V is TRBV6-1, with D possibly TRBD1 on 5 matching bases. Germline V gene sequence: CDR1 MNHNS, CDR2 SASEGT. Trimming took 5 bases from V and 6 from J, leaving 10 bases between them. This CDR3 is built from 12 residues. In nucleotides, the CDR3 is TGTGCCAGCAGTTTCGGGGGTTCTGAAGCTTTCTTT. Amino acids: CASSFGGSEAFF.

As DNA, the CDR3 is TGTGCCAGCAGTTACCACAGGGTGGTCGGGGTCACTGAAGCTTTCTTT. Protein sequence: CASSYHRVVGVTEAFF. The V and J genes are TRBV6-5 and TRBJ1-1; perhaps TRBD1 as D (6 bases). V shed 2 bases and J shed 4 bases, with 17 bases lying between them. This CDR3 has 16 amino acids. Germline V gives CDR1 MNHEY, CDR2 SVGAGI.

J is TRBJ1-2 and V is TRBV4-3, with no clear D. Germline V gene lookup returns CDR1 LGHNA and CDR2 YSLEER. The germline V and J ends were trimmed by 1 base and 4 bases, with 7 bases remaining between them. The CDR3 is 13 amino acids. The CDR3 DNA reads as TGCGCCAGCAGCCAAGCGCCTAGCTATGGCTACACCTTC. Protein sequence: CASSQAPSYGYTF.

V gene TRBV7-3 combines with J gene TRBJ1-2; 10 bases line up with TRBD1. With 2 bases clipped from V and 5 bases from J, the junction kept 8 bases outside the gene matches. CDR3 length: 16 residues. The germline V gene encodes CDR1 SGHTA and CDR2 FQGTGA. CDR3 DNA: TGTGCCAGCAGCTTATCGGGACAGGGGATTGGGTATGGCTACACCTTC. It specifies CASSLSGQGIGYGYTF.

This rearrangement joins TRBV9 to TRBJ2-3; 10 positions match TRBD2. This CDR3 spans 16 amino acids. Germline values: CDR1 SGDLS, CDR2 YYNGEE. The V gene end was trimmed by 4 bases and the J gene end by 2 bases; junction bases not matched to a gene: 7. Here the CDR3 reads CASSFGLAALTDTQYF. The CDR3 nucleotides are TGTGCCAGCAGCTTCGGACTAGCGGCGCTCACAGATACGCAGTATTTT.

The chain is built from TRBV27 and TRBJ1-2, with D hard to call. Trimming took 0 bases from V and 7 from J, leaving 12 bases between them. Germline-derived CDR1 and CDR2 are MNHEY and SMNVEV (reference sequence). The CDR3 has 14 residues. In DNA form, the CDR3 reads TGTGCCAGCAGTTTATCGAGCGGCACCGGTGGCTACACCTTC. Translating gives CASSLSSGTGGYTF.

Comment on this clone: At the DNA level, this CDR3 is encoded by other sequences in the same sample as well. V gene TRBV30 combines with J gene TRBJ2-7; D is ambiguous. Germline CDR1 GTSNPN, CDR2 SVGIG (reference sequence). CDR3 length: 11 amino acids. With 0 bases removed from V and 2 bases from J, the gap between germline ends came to 2 bases. CDR3 region: CAWSVTYEQYF. The DNA of the CDR3 is TGTGCCTGGAGTGTCACCTACGAGCAGTACTTC.

A single count supports this clone. The chain employs TRBV7-2 and TRBJ2-1; no reliable D call. This CDR3 is 12 amino acids long. V lost 1 base and J lost 15, with 13 bases in between. In germline, CDR1 is SGHTA, CDR2 FQGNSA. The CDR3 bases are TGTGCCAGCAGCTTAGGGGCCCTCGCGGCGTTCTTC. This sequence encodes CASSLGALAAFF. The full variable domain, its missing parts supplied by reference TRBV7-2 and TRBJ2-1, is GAGVSQSPSNKVTEKGKDVELRCDPISGHTALYWYRQSLGQGLEFLIYFQGNSAPDKSGLPSDRFSAERTGGSVSTLTIQRTQQEDSAVYLCASSLGALAAFFGPGTRLTVL.

This clone was picked up a small number of times. The chain is built from TRBV4-1 and TRBJ1-1; possible D gene TRBD1, 6 bases. V was shortened by 4 bases and J by 5 bases, with 11 bases between the two germline ends. Germline V lookup: CDR1 MGHRA, CDR2 YSYEKL. CDR3 length equals 13 residues. CDR3 region: CASSPQGWTEAFF. The CDR3 DNA reads as TGCGCCAGCAGCCCCCAGGGGTGGACTGAAGCTTTCTTT.

V is TRBV18 and J is TRBJ1-4; D unclear. CDR1 and CDR2 (germline): KGHSH, LQKENI. The V end lost 4 bases, the J end lost 0 bases, and 9 bases lay between the germline ends. CDR3 size: 15 residues. DNA for the CDR3: TGTGCCAGCTCACTAGGGCCGGCAACTAATGAAAAACTGTTTTTT. Amino acid sequence: CASSLGPATNEKLFF.

The gene calls are TRBV5-6 and TRBJ2-3; D not resolved. The CDR3 consists of 17 residues. Germline V gives CDR1 SGHDT, CDR2 YYEEEE. V lost 6 bases to trimming and J lost 3 bases, with 23 bases between them. The CDR3 DNA sequence: TGTGCCAGCACCCTTAAGGACCAATGGGCTGGAACAGATACGCAGTATTTT. Amino acids: CASTLKDQWAGTDTQYF.